The 21 T cell receptor beta chains below were found in one sample sequenced in a study of tumor-infiltrating lymphocytes in primary liver carcinoma. TCR beta cDNA was prepared out of around 460 ng total RNA by means of a constant-region primer. Employing slightly modified ARM-PCR, three nested multiplex PCR rounds were run, and these gave rise to the TCR beta libraries. PCR rounds one and two used TRBV1-TRBV30 forward primers with a C-beta reverse primer for around 11 cycles each. TCRdb itself ran the multiplex PCR reads through MiXCR, one entry per CDR3 protein. The data contain about 310,000 distinct CDR3 sequences, 65% of them singletons. Blood RNA was derived from unsorted whole blood, and germline DNA was extracted too. The sample taken for sequencing was peripheral blood. The receptors stem from a man between 35 and 55 years old with primary liver carcinoma and hepatitis B virus infection.

V usage is TRBV11-1 and J usage is TRBJ2-3, with 7 bases aligning to TRBD2. Germline V gives CDR1 SGHAT, CDR2 FQDESV (reference sequence). The CDR3 totals 17 residues. CDR3 in amino acids: CTSSYPAAGTSTDTQYF. CDR3 nucleotides: TGTACTAGCAGCTATCCTGCAGCGGGGACTAGCACAGATACGCAGTATTTT.

Points on this clonotype: A clone one base away is much larger, so this may be a read error. J is TRBJ2-5 and V is TRBV10-3; weak D call: TRBD2 (5 bases). This CDR3 region has 15 residues. The germline V gene encodes CDR1 ENHRY and CDR2 SYGVKD. The DNA of the CDR3 is TGTACCATCAGTGAGTCGGCTAGCTACCAAGAGACCCAGTACTTC. This sequence encodes CTISESASYQETQYF.

This clonotype was seen ten or more times. This chain links TRBV6-5 with TRBJ1-1; no firm D call. This CDR3 contains 15 residues. Germline CDR1 is MNHEY and CDR2 is SVGAGI. Deletions cut 0 bases from V and 4 bases from J, with 12 bases between. The CDR3 sequence is CASSYSRRGSTEAFF. CDR3 nucleotide sequence: TGTGCCAGCAGTTACTCGAGGCGTGGGAGCACTGAAGCTTTCTTT.

This chain uses TRBV7-6 with TRBJ2-7; no clear D gene. The CDR3 has 15 amino acids. The ends were cut back, 6 bases at V and 2 bases at J, with 17 bases in the middle. CDR1 SGHVS and CDR2 FNYEAQ come from the germline V gene. The CDR3 region is CASSLGVDGAYEQYF. The CDR3, as DNA: TGTGCCAGCAGTTTGGGCGTCGACGGTGCCTACGAGCAGTACTTC.

In this sample, this clonotype turned up a few times. V and J are TRBV7-8 and TRBJ1-1; D is unclear. This CDR3 has 13 residues. V dropped 6 bases and J dropped 1 base, with 9 bases sitting between them. CDR1 is SGHVS, CDR2 FQNEAQ, per germline. For the CDR3, the DNA is TGTGCCAGCAGTTCGAATAGGAACACTGAAGCTTTCTTT. Translated: CASSSNRNTEAFF.

A note on this clonotype: An end of the junction does not agree with germline; a read error may underlie this. The rearrangement joins TRBV4-3 to TRBJ1-4, with unresolved D. CDR3 length: 17 amino acids. From germline, CDR1 is LGHNA and CDR2 YSLEER. Written as DNA, the CDR3 is TGCGCCAGCAGCCAGGTCAGGTCGGGGTCAACTAATGAAAAACTGTCTTTT. Its translation is CASSQVRSGSTNEKLSF.

The chain uses TRBV6-5 and TRBJ2-5; 7 bases fit TRBD1. The ends lost 6 bases at V and 5 bases at J; junction bases unmatched: 9. The CDR3 is made up of 14 amino acids. Germline CDR1 MNHEY, CDR2 SVGAGI. The CDR3 loop is CASSQQGITETQYF. The DNA for the CDR3 is TGTGCCAGCAGCCAACAGGGGATCACGGAGACCCAGTACTTC.

This clonotype occurred once. Sequence at one end of the junction differs from germline and may be a read error. V usage is TRBV6-6 and J usage is TRBJ1-2; 8 bases are a match to TRBD1. This CDR3 contains 15 residues. Germline V CDR1 and CDR2: MNHNY, SVGAGI (reference sequence). The CDR3 sequence is CASSFPGQESYGYTF. In nucleotides, the CDR3 is TGTGCCAGTAGTTTCCCGGGACAGGAGTCCTATGGCTACACCTTC.

The chain uses TRBV5-4 and TRBJ1-1; D is perhaps TRBD1 (5 bases). Germline values: CDR1 SGHNT, CDR2 YYREEE (reference sequence). This CDR3 is 16 amino acids long. The V and J ends lost 4 bases and 2 bases respectively, with 18 bases between them. In DNA, the CDR3 is TGTGCCAGCAGCCCCCGGGTGGGGACCTTAAACACTGAAGCTTTCTTT. Protein: CASSPRVGTLNTEAFF.

As regards this clonotype: Just one base apart from a much larger clone, this may be a read error. The V gene is TRBV29-1, the J gene TRBJ1-1, with no clear D. Germline CDR1 and CDR2: SQVTM and ANQGSEA. The CDR3 has 12 residues. The V end was cut by 3 bases, the J end by 10 bases, with 15 bases between. The CDR3 protein is CSVDAKGGGAFF. As DNA, the CDR3 is TGCAGCGTTGACGCCAAAGGTGGAGGAGCTTTCTTT. Full variable domain (rest looked up from reference TRBV29-1 and TRBJ1-1): SAVISQKPSRDICQRGTSLTIQCQVDSQVTMMFWYRQQPGQSLTLIATANQGSEATYESGFVIDKFPISRPNLTFSTLTVSNMSPEDSSIYLCSVDAKGGGAFFGQGTRLTVV.

A few counts support this clonotype. The genes are TRBV10-1 and TRBJ2-3; D could derive from TRBD1 or TRBD2 (5 bases each). Germline CDR1 WNHNN, CDR2 SYGVQD (reference sequence). CDR3 length: 19 residues. The V end was cut by 0 bases, the J end by 0 bases, with 19 bases between. CDR3: CASSESGLLGSESTDTQYF. The CDR3 nucleotides are TGCGCCAGCAGTGAGTCGGGGCTCCTGGGGAGCGAGAGCACAGATACGCAGTATTTT.

V gene TRBV6-2 or TRBV6-3 combines with J gene TRBJ1-4; the D is unclear. Per the germline V gene, CDR1 is MNHEY and CDR2 is SVGEGT. Trimming left V 5 bases short and J 5 bases short, with 15 bases between. This CDR3 region has 15 residues. The CDR3 nucleotides read TGTGCCAGCAGTCGCCTGGGAGGAGGGAATGAAAAACTGTTTTTT. It encodes CASSRLGGGNEKLFF.

This clonotype was observed at least ten times. The chain employs TRBV6-2 or TRBV6-3 and TRBJ2-7, with D hard to call. The CDR3 covers 12 residues. Germline CDR1 MNHEY, CDR2 SVGEGT. Trimming shortened V by 7 bases and J by 2 bases, and 9 bases separated the two germline ends. CDR3 nucleotides: TGTGCCAGCACAGGCCCCCCCTACGAGCAGTACTTC. Its translation is CASTGPPYEQYF.

This clonotype came up many times. The chain recombines TRBV11-1 with TRBJ2-7, with D uncertain. V lost 5 bases and J lost 4, with 9 bases in between. Germline CDR1 is SGHAT and CDR2 is FQDESV (reference sequence). This CDR3 has 12 amino acids. This CDR3 reads CASSRDRYEQYF. The CDR3 nucleotides read TGTGCCAGCAGCCGAGACCGTTACGAGCAGTACTTC.

The chain employs TRBV10-3 and TRBJ2-7, with D perhaps matching TRBD1 (5 bases). The CDR3 totals 11 residues. From germline, CDR1 is ENHRY and CDR2 SYGVKD. Trimming stripped 7 bases from V and 4 bases from J, with 8 bases between. For the CDR3, the DNA is TGTGCCATCAAACAGGAGTACGAGCAGTACTTC. Translation: CAIKQEYEQYF.

This chain uses TRBV10-3 with TRBJ1-3; D remains unclear. Trimming shortened V by 4 bases and J by 5 bases, and 9 bases separated the two germline ends. The germline gives CDR1 ENHRY, CDR2 SYGVKD. The CDR3 spans 13 residues. CDR3 residues: CAISADQRNTIYF. The CDR3 bases are TGTGCCATCAGTGCAGACCAACGAAACACCATATATTTT.

This clonotype was recorded a few times. A read error may produce the germline difference seen at one junction end. This chain uses TRBV6-5 with TRBJ2-5; D call uncertain. The CDR3 is made up of 11 amino acids. Germline CDR1 MNHEY, CDR2 SVGAGI. CDR3 nucleotides: TGTGCCAGCAGTTACAAGGAGACCCGGTACTTC. Protein product: CASSYKETRYF.

Turning to this clonotype: A single base separates this from a much larger clone, so it may be a read error. This rearrangement joins TRBV6-2 or TRBV6-3 to TRBJ1-1; weak D call: TRBD1 (6 bases). CDR3 length: 15 amino acids. CDR1 is MNHEY and CDR2 is SVGEGT in the germline V gene. CDR3 protein: CVSRRQVQINTEAFF. The CDR3 DNA reads TGTGTCAGCAGACGACAGGTCCAAATCAACACTGAAGCTTTCTTT.

A remark on this clonotype: The conserved phenylalanine or tryptophan is not found at the CDR3 terminus, so this likely reflects a read error. V and J are TRBV6-5 and TRBJ1-1; D may be TRBD1 (6 bases). Germline values: CDR1 MNHEY, CDR2 SVGAGI. V was clipped by 6 bases and J by 1 base, with 9 bases between them. CDR3 length equals 13 residues. CDR3 nucleotides: TGTGCCAGCAGACACAGGGAGAACACTGAAGCTTTCTTG. Residues: CASRHRENTEAFL.

The genes are TRBV11-2 and TRBJ2-1, with TRBD2 identical over 8 bases. V lost 4 bases to trimming and J lost 2 bases; unmatched junction nucleotides: 10. Germline V gene lookup returns CDR1 SGHAT and CDR2 FQNNGV. This CDR3 has 17 residues. The CDR3 region has the DNA TGTGCCAGCAGCTCGGGGGGGGGGGACCTAACCTACAATGAGCAGTTCTTC. It specifies CASSSGGGDLTYNEQFF.

Details on this clonotype: A single base separates this from a much larger clone, so it may be a read error. The rearrangement uses TRBV14 and TRBJ2-5, with TRBD1 matching 9 bases. V trimming: 6 bases; J trimming: 3 bases; junction bases outside the gene matches: 8. This CDR3 contains 15 residues. Per the germline V gene, CDR1 is SGHDN and CDR2 is FVKESK. CDR3 amino acids: CASSRQGGREETQYF. CDR3 bases: TGTGCCAGCAGTAGACAGGGGGGGAGAGAAGAGACCCAGTACTTC.